The 10 T cell receptor beta chains reported below all come from one sample, sequenced in a study of shared clonotypes between healthy human individuals. The repertoire was sequenced with immunoSEQ multiplex PCR; TCRdb's copy has only in-frame clones and lacks some. The sample carries approximately 2.1 million clones, approximately 95% recorded once. The specimen sequenced was naive CD4+ T cells from PBMCs. The subset denotes: CD45RA+ positively selected. The receptor source for this set is a man aged 18 to 35 in good health. Some clones in this sample may be carry-over from other donors' samples.

Worth noting for this clone: Other DNA sequences in this sample translate to the same CDR3. V is TRBV28 and J is TRBJ2-3; D uncertain. The CDR3 length is 13 residues. Germline CDR1 MDHEN, CDR2 SYDVKM. Trimming took 3 bases from V and 4 from J, leaving 8 bases between them. CDR3 sequence reads: CASSLAAADTQYF. For the CDR3, the DNA is TGTGCCAGCAGTTTGGCAGCAGCAGATACGCAGTATTTT.

The chain employs TRBV15 and TRBJ2-7, with 9 bases aligning to TRBD2. In germline, CDR1 is LNHNV, CDR2 YYDKDF (reference sequence). J gave up 3 bases and V 3 bases, and 12 bases lay outside the gene matches. The CDR3 contains 17 residues. The CDR3 protein is CATSSFFGTSRSYEQYF. In nucleotides, the CDR3 is TGTGCCACCAGCAGTTTCTTCGGGACTAGCAGGAGCTACGAGCAGTACTTC.

As concerns this clone: The sample carries other DNA sequences with the same CDR3. The chain combines TRBV7-3 with TRBJ1-1; TRBD1 aligns across 8 bases. The V and J ends lost 5 bases and 1 base, in that order; junction bases with no gene match: 3. From germline, CDR1 is SGHTA and CDR2 FQGTGA. The CDR3 contains 14 residues. The CDR3 loop reads CASSPGQGNTEAFF. The CDR3 bases are TGTGCCAGCAGCCCTGGACAGGGGAACACTGAAGCTTTCTTT.

CDR3 nucleotides: TGTGCCAGCAGCTTCAGGGGAGAGGCCACTGAAGCTTTCTTT. Translation: CASSFRGEATEAFF. The chain employs TRBV6-6 and TRBJ1-1, with D maybe TRBD1 (6 bases). The germline V gene encodes CDR1 MNHNY and CDR2 SVGAGI (reference sequence). Trimming cost V 6 bases and J 4 bases, with 15 bases left between them. The CDR3 contains 14 residues.

This clone occurred a few times. V and J are TRBV7-9 and TRBJ2-7, with 8 nucleotides matching TRBD1. Germline V gene sequence: CDR1 SEHNR, CDR2 FQNEAQ (reference sequence). The CDR3 sequence is 15 residues long. V was clipped by 5 bases and J by 5 bases; unmatched bases: 11. In nucleotides, the CDR3 is TGTGCCAGCAGCGGGTGGACAGGGCTGGCCGACGAGCAGTACTTC. This sequence encodes CASSGWTGLADEQYF.

The rearrangement joins TRBV29-1 to TRBJ2-5, with D tentatively TRBD1 or TRBD2 (5 bases each). CDR1 is SQVTM and CDR2 is ANQGSEA in the germline V gene. Trimming took off 7 bases at V and 5 bases at J, with 17 bases between the two ends. The length of the CDR3 is 13 residues. The CDR3 protein is CSGGGQGGETQYF. CDR3 in DNA: TGCAGCGGTGGCGGGCAGGGCGGGGAGACCCAGTACTTC. The full variable domain, its missing parts supplied by reference TRBV29-1 and TRBJ2-5, is SAVISQKPSRDICQRGTSLTIQCQVDSQVTMMFWYRQQPGQSLTLIATANQGSEATYESGFVIDKFPISRPNLTFSTLTVSNMSPEDSSIYLCSGGGQGGETQYFGPGTRLLVL.

V is TRBV5-1 and J is TRBJ1-4, with 7 bases that match TRBD1. This CDR3 comprises 13 residues. Trimming cost V 5 bases and J 8 bases; bases outside gene matches: 6. CDR1 is SGHRS, CDR2 YFSETQ, per germline. The DNA for the CDR3 is TGCGCCAGCAGTCAGAGGGGGCCGGAAAAACTGTTTTTT. As protein: CASSQRGPEKLFF.

The rearrangement joins TRBV5-1 to TRBJ1-4; maybe TRBD1 (6 bases). The germline gives CDR1 SGHRS, CDR2 YFSETQ. The CDR3 has 14 residues. Trimming left V 3 bases short and J 8 bases short, with 14 bases between. The CDR3 coding sequence is TGCGCCAGCAGCTCCTCGGGGGCGGCGGAAAAACTGTTTTTT. As protein: CASSSSGAAEKLFF. The variable domain in full, completed from reference TRBV5-1 and TRBJ1-4, reads KAGVTQTPRYLIKTRGQQVTLSCSPISGHRSVSWYQQTPGQGLQFLFEYFSETQRNKGNFPGRFSGRQFSNSRSEMNVSTLELGDSALYLCASSSSGAAEKLFFGSGTQLSVL.

V gene TRBV9 combines with J gene TRBJ2-2; a weak D match, TRBD1 (6 bases). The CDR3 extends over 14 amino acids. V dropped 5 bases and J dropped 7 bases, with 15 bases sitting between them. Germline CDR1 and CDR2: SGDLS and YYNGEE. The CDR3 spells CASRTAWGLGELFF. The CDR3 DNA is TGTGCCAGCAGGACAGCTTGGGGGCTCGGGGAGCTGTTTTTT.

The chain joins TRBV10-3 to TRBJ2-1; 14 nucleotides agree with TRBD2. V shed 11 bases, J shed 6 bases, and the junction held 3 bases outside the gene matches. CDR3 size: 13 residues. CDR1 is ENHRY, CDR2 SYGVKD, per germline. CDR3 loop: CAVGTSGSNEQFF. As DNA, the CDR3 is TGTGCCGTGGGGACTAGCGGGAGCAATGAGCAGTTCTTC.